A selection of T cell receptor beta chains follows, all from one sample in a study of T-cell memory formation after mild COVID-19. TCRdb ran MiXCR on the 5' RACE reads and lists one entry per CDR3 protein. The sample includes roughly 86,000 distinct CDR3 sequences, about an eighth seen only once; the top ten take about 29%. Material: PBMCs or a T cell subset sorted from them (not recorded which). These TCRs come from an adult woman who had mild COVID-19 (a few samples of this study predate the infection). Cell type and time point are not known. CDR3s leave out the opening cysteine and the closing phenylalanine or tryptophan. Fields, in order: CDR3 protein, V gene, J gene, D gene, clone size. The D gene is left open where the match is weak. The size entry is marked missing in some rows and otherwise reads once, few, many or a size class.

ASSQDKETGTGPTDTQY	TRBV4-1	TRBJ2-3	TRBD1	-
ASSAGLVSEQY	TRBV16	TRBJ2-7	TRBD2	few
ASSLAEGSYEQY	TRBV12-3/TRBV12-4	TRBJ2-7	-	few
ASSLAGDRTTEAF	TRBV7-8	TRBJ1-1	TRBD1	-
ASRTVGLANYNEQF	TRBV6-2/TRBV6-3	TRBJ2-1	TRBD2	-
AISEPGLSGETQY	TRBV10-3	TRBJ2-5	-	-
SVENRMNTEAF	TRBV29-1	TRBJ1-1	-	-
ASSETPGETQY	TRBV12-3/TRBV12-4	TRBJ2-5	-	-
ASSYMDRGPGELF	TRBV6-6	TRBJ2-2	TRBD1	-
ASSQGTGLTDTQY	TRBV3-1	TRBJ2-3	TRBD1	few
ASDRVNTGELF	TRBV7-9	TRBJ2-2	TRBD1	-
ASSQAETGIYEQY	TRBV4-1	TRBJ2-7	-	-
ASSLAPGVRTDTQY	TRBV5-1	TRBJ2-3	-	-
ASSLGLGLETQY	TRBV7-9	TRBJ2-5	-	few
ASRQDVGTGELF	TRBV6-5	TRBJ2-2	-	-
ASSLADGGYEQY	TRBV7-2	TRBJ2-7	-	few
ATRTSGGAHEQF	TRBV24-1	TRBJ2-1	TRBD2	few
AARAGELTDTQY	TRBV10-3	TRBJ2-3	-	-
ASSLWTSGGYEQY	TRBV11-2	TRBJ2-7	TRBD2	-
ASSLYDRSEELF	TRBV5-1	TRBJ2-2	-	few
ASSLENGGGAIEQF	TRBV27	TRBJ2-1	TRBD2	-
SVVWTPNTGELF	TRBV29-1	TRBJ2-2	-	-
ASSSIGTDTQY	TRBV12-3/TRBV12-4	TRBJ2-3	-	-
ASSDGTGGEDTEAF	TRBV5-1	TRBJ1-1	TRBD1	few
ASSYGSGGSYEQY	TRBV6-5	TRBJ2-7	-	many
ASSIDPERENRNEQF	TRBV19	TRBJ2-1	TRBD2	few
ATSARTSGRGYIQY	TRBV15	TRBJ2-4	TRBD2	many
SVEGLADGFYEQY	TRBV29-1	TRBJ2-7	TRBD2	-
ASSWDYLSYEQY	TRBV7-2	TRBJ2-7	TRBD2	few
ASSFWEGYEQY	TRBV27	TRBJ2-7	-	-
SVVESYEQY	TRBV29-1	TRBJ2-7	-	few
ASSYPRAGGIDEQY	TRBV6-6	TRBJ2-7	TRBD1	few
ASSSEGSSTDTQY	TRBV7-9	TRBJ2-3	-	-
ASSPRMARRETQY	TRBV7-2	TRBJ2-5	-	-
SVETVEVYGYT	TRBV29-1	TRBJ1-2	-	few
ASRQGTSGGTDTQY	TRBV12-3/TRBV12-4	TRBJ2-3	TRBD2	few
ASSLQGPAADTQY	TRBV7-8	TRBJ2-3	-	many
ATSFPGGTQY	TRBV15	TRBJ2-3	-	few
ASSLVGTETQY	TRBV7-9	TRBJ2-5	-	few